The entry below gives a single TCR beta chain sequence along with its context. Antigen unknown. Primers for the PCR totalled 60 Vbeta and 13 Jbeta. Assay used: immunoSEQ multiplex PCR; TCRdb lists only in-frame clones, some missing. The table lists roughly 65,000 clones, about 80% of them singletons. The source of the sample is a study of cytomegalovirus exposure and HLA in healthy donors. Study-level background: Unique TCRs numbering some 93 million, obtained from HLA-typed donors, made up an early data release.

The CDR3 covers 11 residues. Germline values: CDR1 SNHLY, CDR2 FYNNEI. Whole-study findings and limits: Cytomegalovirus-associated status was assigned to about 180 TCR beta chains. As immune exposure information, only CMV serostatus was available. HLA allele associations emerged for 16,951 TCR beta sequences in a later analysis, at 0.05 false discovery rate.

The sequence was obtained from a woman aged 25-40 years in good health and CMV-seronegative. V is TRBV2 and J is TRBJ2-1; a possible D gene is TRBD1 (5 bases). Sequenced sample: PBMCs. The CDR3 coding sequence is TGTGCTCCGACGGGCAGGGATGAGCAGTTCTTC. Translation gives CAPTGRDEQFF.